These 16 T cell receptor beta chains were sequenced from one sample in a study of cytomegalovirus exposure and HLA in healthy donors. Assay: immunoSEQ multiplex PCR; the TCRdb copy retains only in-frame clones and omits some. Here the sample spans about 260,000 clones, about 90% being singletons. The specimen sequenced was PBMCs. The source of these receptors is a woman aged 30 to 39 in good health and CMV-seronegative.

The chain couples TRBV30 to TRBJ2-7; D not certain. V shed 8 bases and J shed 4 bases, with 21 bases lying between them. The CDR3 totals 14 residues. Germline CDR1 and CDR2: GTSNPN and SVGIG (reference sequence). Here the CDR3 DNA reads TGTGCCGGCCTAAGCTACCGTGGTTCTTACGAGCAGTACTTC. This translates into CAGLSYRGSYEQYF.

The CDR3 coding sequence is TGTGCCAGCAGCGCTAGGAACACCGGGGAGCTGTTTTTT. Protein sequence: CASSARNTGELFF. J is TRBJ2-2 and V is TRBV2, with D unclear. The CDR3 runs to 13 residues. Trimming removed 6 bases from V and 1 base from J, with 6 bases in between. Per the germline V gene, CDR1 is SNHLY and CDR2 is FYNNEI.

This clone appeared a single time. V usage is TRBV14 and J usage is TRBJ2-7; D is perhaps TRBD1 (5 bases). The CDR3 loop spans 15 amino acids. The V gene's germline CDR1 is SGHDN and CDR2 FVKESK. The V end lost 1 base, the J end lost 5 bases, and 15 bases lay between the germline ends. CDR3 nucleotides: TGTGCCAGCAGCCAAGGGACACCGAGGTGGGACGAGCAGTACTTC. Its translation is CASSQGTPRWDEQYF.

CDR3 in amino acids: CASSPRASGRVNEQFF. CDR3 in DNA: TGTGCCAGCTCACCACGGGCTAGCGGGCGGGTCAATGAGCAGTTCTTC. The V call is TRBV18, the J call TRBJ2-1; 8 positions match TRBD2. The CDR3 spans 16 residues. CDR1 is KGHSH, CDR2 LQKENI, per germline. After removal of 1 base from V and 6 bases from J, the junction contained 8 bases not matched to a gene. Variable domain in full (rest from reference TRBV18 and TRBJ2-1): NAGVMQNPRHLVRRRGQEARLRCSPMKGHSHVYWYRQLPEEGLKFMVYLQKENIIDESGMPKERFSAEFPKEGPSILRIQQVVRGDSAAYFCASSPRASGRVNEQFFGPGTRLTVL.

This chain uses TRBV29-1 with TRBJ2-5; the match to TRBD1 covers 9 bases. Germline lookup yields CDR1 SQVTM and CDR2 ANQGSEA. Unmatched junction bases numbered 14, after V lost 5 bases and J lost 4 bases. This CDR3 spans 16 amino acids. Here the CDR3 reads CSVLVSFDRGTETQYF. The CDR3 DNA is TGCAGCGTTTTAGTCTCGTTTGACAGGGGGACAGAGACCCAGTACTTC.

J is TRBJ2-1 and V is TRBV6-5, with D perhaps given as TRBD1 or TRBD2 (5 bases each). Trimming pared 0 bases from V and 2 bases from J, leaving 11 bases between. Germline-derived CDR1 and CDR2 are MNHEY and SVGAGI. The CDR3 is made up of 16 amino acids. The CDR3 region has the DNA TGTGCCAGCAGTTACTCGGGGACGGAACCCTACAATGAGCAGTTCTTC. Encoded protein: CASSYSGTEPYNEQFF.

V is TRBV6-4 and J is TRBJ2-2, with no clear D. Looked up from germline, CDR1 is MRHNA and CDR2 is SNTAGT. Trimming left V 4 bases short and J 6 bases short, with 18 bases between. This CDR3 has 16 residues. DNA of the CDR3: TGTGCCAGCAGTGGGCAGCGAATCCCACACCCCGGGGAGCTGTTTTTT. Its translation: CASSGQRIPHPGELFF.

The count of this clone is one. This rearrangement joins TRBV6-1 to TRBJ1-1; D gene uncertain. V lost 5 bases and J 3 bases, leaving 7 bases between the germline ends. Germline-derived CDR1 and CDR2 are MNHNS and SASEGT. The CDR3 has 12 residues. In DNA form, the CDR3 reads TGTGCCAGCAGTCGATTGGACACTGAAGCTTTCTTT. The encoded protein is CASSRLDTEAFF.

The chain combines TRBV7-6 with TRBJ2-2; 10 bases are shared with TRBD2. V was pared by 1 base and J by 6 bases, with 2 bases of the junction left unmatched. The CDR3 consists of 15 residues. Germline lookup yields CDR1 SGHVS and CDR2 FNYEAQ. The CDR3 is CASSLVLAGAGELFF. The CDR3 DNA is TGTGCCAGCAGCTTAGTTCTAGCGGGAGCCGGGGAGCTGTTTTTT.

The V and J genes are TRBV15 and TRBJ2-3, with D unresolved. V dropped 1 base and J dropped 10 bases, with 15 bases sitting between them. This CDR3 comprises 14 residues. Per germline, CDR1 LNHNV and CDR2 YYDKDF (reference sequence). CDR3 nucleotides: TGTGCCACCAGCAGAGTCGGGCCTTCCTACGCGCAGTATTTT. Translating gives CATSRVGPSYAQYF.

CDR3 loop: CASGLMLGQGRNTEAFF. The CDR3 DNA sequence: TGTGCTAGTGGTTTGATGTTGGGACAGGGCCGGAACACTGAAGCTTTCTTT. The V call is TRBV12-5, the J call TRBJ1-1; 9 bases align to TRBD1. V lost 2 bases and J lost 1; bases outside the gene matches: 8. The CDR3 spans 17 residues. Germline V gene data show CDR1 as LGHNT and CDR2 as FRNRAP.

This clone appeared a single time. The J gene is TRBJ2-3, the V gene TRBV18; 9 bases map to TRBD2. Germline V gene sequence: CDR1 KGHSH, CDR2 LQKENI. With 6 bases clipped from V and 2 bases from J, the junction kept 9 bases outside the gene matches. This CDR3 has 16 amino acids. The CDR3 region is CASSLDSGRSTDTQYF. The CDR3 DNA reads as TGTGCCAGCTCGCTAGATAGCGGGAGATCCACAGATACGCAGTATTTT.

The genes are TRBV29-1 and TRBJ1-1; 7 positions match TRBD1. With V trimmed by 3 bases and J by 7 bases, 5 bases remained unmatched. The CDR3 runs 12 residues. Germline values: CDR1 SQVTM, CDR2 ANQGSEA. The CDR3 DNA reads as TGCAGCGTTGACGGACAGGCCAATGAAGCTTTCTTT. It encodes CSVDGQANEAFF.

V and J are TRBV5-1 and TRBJ2-3, with D possibly matching TRBD1 (7 bases). The V gene lost 7 bases and the J gene lost 6 bases, with 12 bases spanning the gap. The CDR3 runs to 12 residues. CDR1 and CDR2 (germline): SGHRS, YFSETQ. CDR3 sequence (DNA): TGCGCCAGCTCCAGGGGGGAGGATACGCAGTATTTT. Its protein is CASSRGEDTQYF.

The genes are TRBV5-6 and TRBJ2-1; D ambiguous. Germline V gene data show CDR1 as SGHDT and CDR2 as YYEEEE. This CDR3 region has 12 residues. V gave up 1 base and J gave up 7 bases, with 6 bases separating them. CDR3 region: CASSLYGNEQFF. Written as DNA, the CDR3 is TGTGCCAGCAGCTTGTACGGGAATGAGCAGTTCTTC.

CDR3 residues: CACQMGSYGYTF. The CDR3 nucleotides read TGTGCCTGCCAAATGGGTAGTTATGGCTACACCTTC. The rearrangement joins TRBV30 to TRBJ1-2; D ambiguous. The CDR3 is 12 amino acids. CDR1 and CDR2 from the germline V gene are GTSNPN and SVGIG (reference sequence). V lost 6 bases and J 5 bases, leaving 13 bases between the germline ends. The full variable domain, rest sourced from reference TRBV30 and TRBJ1-2, is SQTIHQWPATLVQPVGSPLSLECTVEGTSNPNLYWYRQAAGRGLQLLFYSVGIGQISSEVPQNLSASRPQDRQFILSSKKLLLSDSGFYLCACQMGSYGYTFGSGTRLTVV.